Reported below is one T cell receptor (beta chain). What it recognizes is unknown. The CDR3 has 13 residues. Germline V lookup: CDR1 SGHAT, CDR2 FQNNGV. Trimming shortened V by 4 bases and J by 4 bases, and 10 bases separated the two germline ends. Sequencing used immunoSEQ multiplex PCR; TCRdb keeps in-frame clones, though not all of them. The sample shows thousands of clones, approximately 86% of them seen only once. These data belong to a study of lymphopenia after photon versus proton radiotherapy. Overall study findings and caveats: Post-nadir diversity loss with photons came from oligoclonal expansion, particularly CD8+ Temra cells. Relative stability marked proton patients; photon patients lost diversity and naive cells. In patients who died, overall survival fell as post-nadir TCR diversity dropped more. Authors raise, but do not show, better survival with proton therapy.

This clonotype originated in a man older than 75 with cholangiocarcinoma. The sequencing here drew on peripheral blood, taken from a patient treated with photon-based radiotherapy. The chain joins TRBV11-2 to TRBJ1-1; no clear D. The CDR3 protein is CASSSNIRTEAFF. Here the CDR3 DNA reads TGTGCCAGCAGCTCCAATATTCGCACTGAAGCTTTCTTT.